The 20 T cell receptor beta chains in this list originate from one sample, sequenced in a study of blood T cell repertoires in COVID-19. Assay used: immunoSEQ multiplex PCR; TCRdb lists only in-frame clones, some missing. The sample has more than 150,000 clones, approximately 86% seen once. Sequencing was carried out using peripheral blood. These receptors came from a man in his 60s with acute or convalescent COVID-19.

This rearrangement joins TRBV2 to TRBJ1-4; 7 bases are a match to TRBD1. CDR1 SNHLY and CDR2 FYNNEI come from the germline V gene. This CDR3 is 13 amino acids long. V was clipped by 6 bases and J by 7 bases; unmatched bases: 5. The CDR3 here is CASRRDSREKLFF. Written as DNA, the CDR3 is TGTGCCAGCAGGCGGGACAGCCGTGAAAAACTGTTTTTT. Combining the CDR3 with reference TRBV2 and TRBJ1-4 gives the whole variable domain EPEVTQTPSHQVTQMGQEVILRCVPISNHLYFYWYRQILGQKVEFLVSFYNNEISEKSEIFDDQFSVERPDGSNFTLKIRSTKLEDSAMYFCASRRDSREKLFFGSGTQLSVL.

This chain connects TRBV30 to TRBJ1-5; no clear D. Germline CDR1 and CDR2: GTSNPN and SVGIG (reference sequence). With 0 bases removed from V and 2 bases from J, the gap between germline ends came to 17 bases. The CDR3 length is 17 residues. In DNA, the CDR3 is TGTGCCTGGAGTGTAGGCGAGTTCGGGTTCGGCAATCAGCCCCAGCATTTT. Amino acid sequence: CAWSVGEFGFGNQPQHF.

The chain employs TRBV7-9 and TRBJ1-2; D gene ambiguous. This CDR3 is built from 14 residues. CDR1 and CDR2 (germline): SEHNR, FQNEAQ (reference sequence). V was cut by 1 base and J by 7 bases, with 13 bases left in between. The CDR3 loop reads CASSLEARALGYTF. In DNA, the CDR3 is TGTGCCAGCAGCTTAGAGGCGCGGGCTCTTGGCTACACCTTC. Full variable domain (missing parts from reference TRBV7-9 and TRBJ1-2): DTGVSQNPRHKITKRGQNVTFRCDPISEHNRLYWYRQTLGQGPEFLTYFQNEAQLEKSRLLSDRFSAERPKGSFSTLEIQRTEQGDSAMYLCASSLEARALGYTFGSGTRLTVV.

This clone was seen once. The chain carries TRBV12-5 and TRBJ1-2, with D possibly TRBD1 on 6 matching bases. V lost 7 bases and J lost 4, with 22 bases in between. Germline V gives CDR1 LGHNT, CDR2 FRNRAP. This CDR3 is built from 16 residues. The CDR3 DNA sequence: TGTGCTAGTGCCATTGGGGGGGCCGGAATATTCTATGGCTACACCTTC. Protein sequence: CASAIGGAGIFYGYTF.

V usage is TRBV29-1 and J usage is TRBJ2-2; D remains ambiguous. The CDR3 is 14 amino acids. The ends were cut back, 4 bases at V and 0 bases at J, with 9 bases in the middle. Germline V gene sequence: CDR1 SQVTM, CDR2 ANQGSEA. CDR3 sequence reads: CSVGQSANTGELFF. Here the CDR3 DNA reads TGCAGCGTTGGCCAGTCCGCGAACACCGGGGAGCTGTTTTTT.

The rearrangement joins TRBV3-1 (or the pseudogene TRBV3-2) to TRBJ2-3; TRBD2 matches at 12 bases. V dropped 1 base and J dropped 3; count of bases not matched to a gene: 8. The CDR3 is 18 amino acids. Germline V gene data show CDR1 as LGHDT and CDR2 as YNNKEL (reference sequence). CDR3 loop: CASSQVWLAGGFTDTQYF. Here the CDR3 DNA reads TGTGCCAGCAGCCAAGTTTGGCTAGCGGGAGGGTTTACAGATACGCAGTATTTT.

As DNA, the CDR3 is TGTGCCAGCAGCGCCCCAGGGTTAGCGGGGCACTCTGGGGCCAACGTCCTGACTTTC. Translated, it gives CASSAPGLAGHSGANVLTF. The chain employs TRBV5-4 and TRBJ2-6, with 8 bases lining up with TRBD2. This CDR3 has 19 residues. The V gene's germline CDR1 is SGHNT and CDR2 YYREEE (reference sequence). V was clipped by 4 bases and J by 0 bases; unmatched bases: 12. The full variable domain, its missing parts supplied by reference TRBV5-4 and TRBJ2-6, is ETGVTQSPTHLIKTRGQQVTLRCSSQSGHNTVSWYQQALGQGPQFIFQYYREEENGRGNFPPRFSGLQFPNYSSELNVNALELDDSALYLCASSAPGLAGHSGANVLTFGAGSRLTVL.

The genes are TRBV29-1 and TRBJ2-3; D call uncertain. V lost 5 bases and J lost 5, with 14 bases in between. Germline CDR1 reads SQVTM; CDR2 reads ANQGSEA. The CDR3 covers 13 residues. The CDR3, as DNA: TGCAGCGTTAGCCAACAGACGTTAGATACGCAGTATTTT. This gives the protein CSVSQQTLDTQYF.

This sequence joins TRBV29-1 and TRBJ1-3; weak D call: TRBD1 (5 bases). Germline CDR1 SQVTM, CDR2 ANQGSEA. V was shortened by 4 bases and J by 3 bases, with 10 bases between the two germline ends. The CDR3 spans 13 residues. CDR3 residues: CSVAPRDGNTIYF. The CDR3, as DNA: TGCAGCGTTGCTCCCAGGGATGGAAACACCATATATTTT.

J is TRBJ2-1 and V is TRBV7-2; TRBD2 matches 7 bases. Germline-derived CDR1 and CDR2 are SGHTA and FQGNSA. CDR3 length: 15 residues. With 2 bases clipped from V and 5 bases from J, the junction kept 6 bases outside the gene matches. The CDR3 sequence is CASSLFSGSNNEQFF. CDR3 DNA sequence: TGTGCCAGCAGCTTATTTAGCGGGTCCAACAATGAGCAGTTCTTC.

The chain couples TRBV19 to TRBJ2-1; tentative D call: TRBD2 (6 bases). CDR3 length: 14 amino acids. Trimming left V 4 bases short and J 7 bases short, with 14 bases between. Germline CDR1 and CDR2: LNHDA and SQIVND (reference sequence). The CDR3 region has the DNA TGTGCCAGTAGTAACCCGGACTACCCTAATGAGCAGTTCTTC. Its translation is CASSNPDYPNEQFF.

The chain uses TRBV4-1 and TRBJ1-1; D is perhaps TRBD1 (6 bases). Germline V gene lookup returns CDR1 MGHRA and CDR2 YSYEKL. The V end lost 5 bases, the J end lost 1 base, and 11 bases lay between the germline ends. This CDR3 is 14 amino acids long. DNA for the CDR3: TGCGCCAGCAGCTTTAAGGACAGGAACACTGAAGCTTTCTTT. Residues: CASSFKDRNTEAFF.

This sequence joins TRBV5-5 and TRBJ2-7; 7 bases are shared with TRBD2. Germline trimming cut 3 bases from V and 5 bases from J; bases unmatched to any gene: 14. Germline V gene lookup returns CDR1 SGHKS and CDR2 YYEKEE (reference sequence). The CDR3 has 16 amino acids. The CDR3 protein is CASSWSLAAQLDEQYF. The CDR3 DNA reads TGTGCCAGCAGCTGGAGTCTAGCGGCCCAACTCGACGAGCAGTACTTC.

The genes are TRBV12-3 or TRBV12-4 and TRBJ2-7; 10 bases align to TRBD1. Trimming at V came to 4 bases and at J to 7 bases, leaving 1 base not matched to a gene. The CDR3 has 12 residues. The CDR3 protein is CASSWTGGEQYF. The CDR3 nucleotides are TGTGCCAGCAGTTGGACAGGGGGAGAGCAGTACTTC.

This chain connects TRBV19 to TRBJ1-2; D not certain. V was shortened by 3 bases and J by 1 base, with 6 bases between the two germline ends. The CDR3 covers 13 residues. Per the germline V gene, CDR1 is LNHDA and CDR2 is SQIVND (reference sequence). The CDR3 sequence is CASSMKLNYGYTF. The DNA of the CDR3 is TGTGCCAGTAGTATGAAGCTTAACTATGGCTACACCTTC.

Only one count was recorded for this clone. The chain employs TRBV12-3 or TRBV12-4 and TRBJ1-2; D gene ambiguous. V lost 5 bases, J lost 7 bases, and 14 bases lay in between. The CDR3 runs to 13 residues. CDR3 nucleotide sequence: TGTGCCAGCAGTCCCCTACTTCGGGGTGGCTACACCTTC. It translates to CASSPLLRGGYTF.

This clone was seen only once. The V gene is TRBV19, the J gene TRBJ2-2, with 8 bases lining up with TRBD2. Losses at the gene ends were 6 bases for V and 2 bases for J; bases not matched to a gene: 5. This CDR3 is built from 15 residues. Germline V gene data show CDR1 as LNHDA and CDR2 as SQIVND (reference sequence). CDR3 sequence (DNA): TGTGCCAGTAGGGTAGCGGGGTTAAACACCGGGGAGCTGTTTTTT. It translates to CASRVAGLNTGELFF.

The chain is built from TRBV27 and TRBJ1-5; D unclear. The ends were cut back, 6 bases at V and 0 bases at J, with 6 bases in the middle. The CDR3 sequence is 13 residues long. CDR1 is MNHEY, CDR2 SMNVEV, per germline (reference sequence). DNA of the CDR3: TGTGCCAGCAGACCTAATAGCAATCAGCCCCAGCATTTT. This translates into CASRPNSNQPQHF.

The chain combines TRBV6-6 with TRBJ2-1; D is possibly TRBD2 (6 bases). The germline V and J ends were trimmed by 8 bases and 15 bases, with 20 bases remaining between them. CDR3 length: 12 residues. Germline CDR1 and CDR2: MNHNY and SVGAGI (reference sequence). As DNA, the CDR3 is TGTGCCAGCGGGCTGAGCGCCGGAGGGATGTTCTTC. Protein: CASGLSAGGMFF.

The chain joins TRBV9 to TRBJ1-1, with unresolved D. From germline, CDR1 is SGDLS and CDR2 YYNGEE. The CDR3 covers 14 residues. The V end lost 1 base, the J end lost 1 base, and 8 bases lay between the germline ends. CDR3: CASSVRVSNTEAFF. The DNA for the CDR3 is TGTGCCAGCAGCGTACGGGTCTCGAACACTGAAGCTTTCTTT.